This T cell receptor (beta chain) was found in a study of blood T cell repertoires in COVID-19. Whole-study context: Researchers got acute and convalescent COVID-19 samples from the United States, Italy and Spain.

V dropped 6 bases and J dropped 8 bases, with 11 bases sitting between them. The CDR3 is 13 amino acids. Germline V gene sequence: CDR1 KGHSH, CDR2 LQKENI. Individuals drawn from 24 US areas were about 18 to 100 years old. Individuals in the exposed group had encountered a COVID-19 case within 2 weeks preceding study entry. Libraries were prepared by immunoSEQ multiplex PCR; TCRdb keeps only in-frame clonotypes and omits some of them. This sample carries a few hundred thousand clones, less than 90% of them seen once, and the ten largest clones take about 4.5%. The V gene is TRBV18, the J gene TRBJ1-6; D ambiguous. This TCR was recovered from a woman between 25 and 40 years old who had been exposed to COVID-19. Sequencing used PBMCs or T cells enriched from blood (not recorded which). The CDR3 here is CASSAGSDSPLHF. DNA of the CDR3: TGTGCCAGCTCGGCGGGTTCAGATTCACCCCTCCACTTT.